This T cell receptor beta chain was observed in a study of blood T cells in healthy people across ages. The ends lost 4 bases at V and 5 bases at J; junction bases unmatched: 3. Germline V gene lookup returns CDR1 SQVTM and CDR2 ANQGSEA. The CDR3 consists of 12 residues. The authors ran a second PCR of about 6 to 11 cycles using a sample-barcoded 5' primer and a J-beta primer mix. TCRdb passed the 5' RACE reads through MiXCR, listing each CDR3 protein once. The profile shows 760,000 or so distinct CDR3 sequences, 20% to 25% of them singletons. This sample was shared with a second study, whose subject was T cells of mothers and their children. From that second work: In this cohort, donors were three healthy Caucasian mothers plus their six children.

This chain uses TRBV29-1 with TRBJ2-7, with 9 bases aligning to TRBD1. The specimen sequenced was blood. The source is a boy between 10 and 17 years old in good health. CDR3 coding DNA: TGCAGCGTTGGGGACAGGGCCCACGAGCAGTACTTC. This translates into CSVGDRAHEQYF.